The 27 T cell receptor beta chains below were found in one sample sequenced in a study of shared clonotypes between healthy human individuals. Some clones are missing from TCRdb's copy, which holds only in-frame ones; the method was immunoSEQ multiplex PCR. The sample records around 1.9 million clones, roughly 91% being singletons. Naive CD8 populations comprised CD45RO-negative cells positively selected for CCR7, excluding terminally differentiated effector memory CD45RA+ cells. The sequencing input was naive CD8+ T cells from PBMCs. The source of these receptors is a man younger than 30 in good health. Some clones in this sample may be carry-over from other donors' samples.

In its sample, this clone was seen once. Distinct nucleotide sequences in the sample also encode this CDR3. This chain joins TRBV27 and TRBJ1-1; no clear D. Germline CDR1 and CDR2: MNHEY and SMNVEV (reference sequence). This CDR3 has 13 residues. Trimming pared 6 bases from V and 5 bases from J, leaving 13 bases between. The CDR3 spells CASRDRGGTEAFF. The CDR3 coding sequence is TGTGCCAGCAGGGACCGGGGAGGGACTGAAGCTTTCTTT.

The V call is TRBV7-2, the J call TRBJ2-3; TRBD2 agrees at 10 bases. Losses at the gene ends were 1 base for V and 10 bases for J; bases not matched to a gene: 5. Germline-derived CDR1 and CDR2 are SGHTA and FQGNSA. This CDR3 is 14 amino acids long. The CDR3 DNA reads as TGTGCCAGCAGCTTAGTATCCGGGACTAGCGCGCAGTATTTT. Its translation: CASSLVSGTSAQYF.

V and J are TRBV29-1 and TRBJ1-2, with D uncertain. Germline V gene data show CDR1 as SQVTM and CDR2 as ANQGSEA. CDR3 length: 14 residues. Trimming removed 5 bases from V and 2 bases from J, with 15 bases in between. CDR3 coding DNA: TGCAGCGTTTTCGGAGGCAGCACCAACTATGGCTACACCTTC. Residues: CSVFGGSTNYGYTF.

The J gene is TRBJ1-1, the V gene TRBV5-8, with 8 positions matching TRBD1. Trimming removed 0 bases from V and 4 bases from J; junction bases left unmatched: 2. The V gene's germline CDR1 is SGHTS and CDR2 YDEGEE. The CDR3 totals 14 residues. CDR3 DNA: TGTGCCAGCAGCTTGGGACAGGGGCTCACTGAAGCTTTCTTT. This encodes CASSLGQGLTEAFF.

This clone was seen only a few times. The gene calls are TRBV7-3 and TRBJ1-5; D gene ambiguous. CDR3 length equals 13 residues. The V gene lost 9 bases and the J gene lost 6 bases, with 15 bases spanning the gap. CDR1 and CDR2 (germline): SGHTA, FQGTGA. CDR3 loop: CARYVRHRQPQHF. CDR3 nucleotide sequence: TGTGCCAGGTACGTAAGACATCGTCAGCCCCAGCATTTT.

Points on this clone: Other DNA sequences in the same sample also yield this CDR3. V gene TRBV29-1 combines with J gene TRBJ2-7; D call uncertain. This CDR3 comprises 12 residues. V dropped 3 bases and J dropped 2 bases, with 8 bases sitting between them. Germline CDR1 reads SQVTM; CDR2 reads ANQGSEA. CDR3 sequence reads: CSVESGPYEQYF. CDR3 coding DNA: TGCAGCGTTGAGTCAGGTCCCTACGAGCAGTACTTC.

The chain uses TRBV7-8 and TRBJ2-3; tentatively, D is TRBD1 (5 bases). CDR3 length equals 14 residues. In germline, CDR1 is SGHVS, CDR2 FQNEAQ. Trimming shortened V by 5 bases and J by 2 bases, and 11 bases separated the two germline ends. The CDR3, as DNA: TGTGCCAGCAGCGAAATAGGGGCCACAGATACGCAGTATTTT. Its protein is CASSEIGATDTQYF.

The V call is TRBV4-1, the J call TRBJ1-5, with D hard to call. This CDR3 comprises 17 residues. Germline V gene sequence: CDR1 MGHRA, CDR2 YSYEKL. V was shortened by 2 bases and J by 7 bases, with 21 bases between the two germline ends. The CDR3 region is CASSQPGLGLFSQPQHF. The CDR3 DNA reads TGCGCCAGCAGCCAACCTGGGCTCGGGCTTTTTTCGCAGCCCCAGCATTTT.

The chain couples TRBV27 to TRBJ2-7; TRBD2 matches 7 bases. The CDR3 is 15 residues long. Germline assignment: CDR1 MNHEY and CDR2 SMNVEV (reference sequence). Trimming at V came to 3 bases and at J to 0 bases, leaving 5 bases not matched to a gene. The CDR3 region is CASSFEGGISYEQYF. The CDR3 coding sequence is TGTGCCAGCAGTTTTGAGGGAGGGATCTCCTACGAGCAGTACTTC.

With respect to this clone: The same CDR3 also results from other DNA sequences found in this sample. The V call is TRBV7-9, the J call TRBJ2-7; D is uncertain. V was clipped by 2 bases and J by 4 bases, with 6 bases between them. Germline values: CDR1 SEHNR, CDR2 FQNEAQ (reference sequence). The CDR3 extends over 12 amino acids. In DNA, the CDR3 is TGTGCCAGCAGCTTACCATTATACGAGCAGTACTTC. This encodes CASSLPLYEQYF.

The chain recombines TRBV9 with TRBJ2-1; tentative D call: TRBD2 (7 bases). Germline loops: CDR1 SGDLS, CDR2 YYNGEE. Trimming pared 2 bases from V and 0 bases from J, leaving 21 bases between. This CDR3 contains 19 residues. In DNA form, the CDR3 reads TGTGCCAGCAGCGTGGGGCGGGAGAGGGGGATTAGCTCCTACAATGAGCAGTTCTTC. Its protein product is CASSVGRERGISSYNEQFF.

The rearrangement joins TRBV7-3 to TRBJ2-7; D is ambiguous. Trimming removed 4 bases from V and 2 bases from J, with 12 bases in between. This CDR3 is 14 amino acids long. Germline loops: CDR1 SGHTA, CDR2 FQGTGA. CDR3 protein: CASSSGSEPYEQYF. The CDR3 DNA is TGTGCCAGCAGCTCCGGGTCCGAACCCTACGAGCAGTACTTC.

To note about this clone: Other DNA variants within this sample encode the same CDR3. The rearrangement links TRBV28 to TRBJ1-1, with no clear D. The V end was cut by 6 bases, the J end by 2 bases, with 10 bases between. Germline CDR1 reads MDHEN; CDR2 reads SYDVKM. The CDR3 length is 13 residues. Here the CDR3 reads CASSLLANTEAFF. The CDR3 nucleotides read TGTGCCAGCAGCCTCCTAGCTAACACTGAAGCTTTCTTT.

The chain is built from TRBV28 and TRBJ2-3; D perhaps matches TRBD2 (7 bases). The CDR3 length is 16 residues. CDR1 is MDHEN, CDR2 SYDVKM, per germline. Trimming cost V 3 bases and J 2 bases, with 15 bases left between them. The CDR3 nucleotides read TGTGCCAGCAGTTTCCGGGGGGCCCCCCCCACAGATACGCAGTATTTT. It yields the protein CASSFRGAPPTDTQYF.

The sample holds one count of this clone. The chain carries TRBV4-3 and TRBJ2-2, with 7 bases identical to TRBD2. Unmatched junction bases numbered 8, after V lost 1 base and J lost 3 bases. Per the germline V gene, CDR1 is LGHNA and CDR2 is YSLEER. The length of the CDR3 is 17 residues. This chain's CDR3 is CASSQGRLAWYTGELFF. In nucleotides, the CDR3 is TGCGCCAGCAGCCAAGGGCGACTAGCTTGGTACACCGGGGAGCTGTTTTTT.

This chain uses TRBV28 with TRBJ2-3; 7 bases agree with TRBD1. The CDR3 is 14 residues long. Losses at the gene ends were 3 bases for V and 6 bases for J; bases not matched to a gene: 6. Germline V gene sequence: CDR1 MDHEN, CDR2 SYDVKM. CDR3 in DNA: TGTGCCAGCAGTTTTATCCGACAGGGCGATACGCAGTATTTT. Its translation is CASSFIRQGDTQYF.

This clone was seen once. The rearrangement links TRBV20-1 to TRBJ2-7; tentative D call: TRBD1 (5 bases). This CDR3 is 10 amino acids long. CDR1 is DFQATT, CDR2 SNEGSKA, per germline (reference sequence). Trimming took 4 bases from V and 9 from J, leaving 10 bases between them. DNA of the CDR3: TGCAGTGCTACCACAGGCTGGCAGTACTTC. Translated: CSATTGWQYF.

This sequence joins TRBV9 and TRBJ2-3; 7 bases align to TRBD2. The V gene end was trimmed by 1 base and the J gene end by 1 base; junction bases not matched to a gene: 6. Germline CDR1 reads SGDLS; CDR2 reads YYNGEE. The length of the CDR3 is 16 residues. The CDR3 protein is CASSVSQRDGTDTQYF. CDR3 bases: TGTGCCAGCAGCGTATCCCAGCGGGATGGCACAGATACGCAGTATTTT.

The CDR3: CASSLRPASSYEQYF. The CDR3 DNA reads as TGTGCCAGCAGTTTACGACCCGCTAGCTCCTACGAGCAGTACTTC. V and J are TRBV28 and TRBJ2-7; D not certain. The V gene's germline CDR1 is MDHEN and CDR2 SYDVKM. Trimming pared 2 bases from V and 0 bases from J, leaving 11 bases between. This CDR3 region has 15 residues.

The chain joins TRBV28 to TRBJ2-7; possibly TRBD1 for D (7 bases). Trimming cost V 9 bases and J 2 bases, with 17 bases left between them. CDR1 is MDHEN and CDR2 is SYDVKM in the germline V gene. There are 14 residues in the CDR3. The CDR3 here is CASRPAGGTYEQYF. The CDR3 nucleotides are TGTGCCAGTAGACCAGCAGGGGGGACCTACGAGCAGTACTTC.

J is TRBJ2-7 and V is TRBV7-2; D may be TRBD2 (5 bases). V was pared by 4 bases and J by 2 bases, with 18 bases between. The CDR3 extends over 16 amino acids. Germline V CDR1 and CDR2: SGHTA, FQGNSA. This CDR3 reads CASSSRLLVQTYEQYF. In nucleotides, the CDR3 is TGTGCCAGCAGCTCCCGTTTACTAGTTCAGACCTACGAGCAGTACTTC.

This clone occurred once. The genes are TRBV2 and TRBJ2-7; perhaps TRBD1 as D (6 bases). Per the germline V gene, CDR1 is SNHLY and CDR2 is FYNNEI. The length of the CDR3 is 19 residues. V shed 6 bases and J shed 5 bases, with 32 bases lying between them. CDR3: CASSTPGRGALRVVDEQYF. Written as DNA, the CDR3 is TGTGCCAGCAGCACCCCCGGCAGGGGCGCATTGCGAGTCGTGGACGAGCAGTACTTC.

The gene calls are TRBV29-1 and TRBJ2-1, with 7 bases aligning to TRBD2. Germline V gene sequence: CDR1 SQVTM, CDR2 ANQGSEA. V lost 2 bases and J lost 1; bases outside the gene matches: 20. The CDR3 spans 20 residues. CDR3 region: CSVEPVLAEGRIGSYNEQFF. The CDR3, as DNA: TGCAGCGTTGAACCAGTCCTAGCGGAAGGGCGGATCGGTTCCTACAATGAGCAGTTCTTC.

This clone was seen only a few times. The chain has TRBV6-5 and TRBJ1-5; TRBD1 matches 7 bases. Trimming removed 5 bases from V and 1 base from J; junction bases left unmatched: 5. The CDR3 is made up of 15 amino acids. Germline lookup yields CDR1 MNHEY and CDR2 SVGAGI. CDR3 DNA: TGTGCCAGCAGTCTCTCGACAGGGAGCAATCAGCCCCAGCATTTT. This codes for CASSLSTGSNQPQHF.

Details on this clone: Distinct nucleotide sequences in the sample also encode this CDR3. J is TRBJ2-7 and V is TRBV19; 9 bases agree with TRBD1. The CDR3 extends over 13 amino acids. Germline trimming cut 1 base from V and 5 bases from J; bases unmatched to any gene: 0. Germline CDR1 LNHDA, CDR2 SQIVND (reference sequence). CDR3 coding DNA: TGTGCCAGTAGTATAGGGACAGGGGACGAGCAGTACTTC. Translation: CASSIGTGDEQYF.

V is TRBV27 and J is TRBJ2-7; D could derive from TRBD1 or TRBD2 (5 bases each). V lost 5 bases to trimming and J lost 3 bases, with 20 bases between them. Looked up from germline, CDR1 is MNHEY and CDR2 is SMNVEV (reference sequence). This CDR3 region has 16 residues. CDR3 amino acids: CASSAPGIGAIYEQYF. In DNA form, the CDR3 reads TGTGCCAGCAGTGCGCCCGGGATCGGGGCCATCTACGAGCAGTACTTC.

The chain recombines TRBV7-9 with TRBJ2-7, with TRBD1 matching 7 bases. The CDR3 runs to 18 residues. After removal of 1 base from V and 0 bases from J, the junction contained 12 bases not matched to a gene. The V gene's germline CDR1 is SEHNR and CDR2 FQNEAQ (reference sequence). In nucleotides, the CDR3 is TGTGCCAGCAGCTTAGGGGTGACAGGGTACTCGGACTCCTACGAGCAGTACTTC. This codes for CASSLGVTGYSDSYEQYF. Based on the CDR3 plus reference TRBV7-9 and TRBJ2-7, the full variable domain is DTGVSQNPRHKITKRGQNVTFRCDPISEHNRLYWYRQTLGQGPEFLTYFQNEAQLEKSRLLSDRFSAERPKGSFSTLEIQRTEQGDSAMYLCASSLGVTGYSDSYEQYFGPGTRLTVT.